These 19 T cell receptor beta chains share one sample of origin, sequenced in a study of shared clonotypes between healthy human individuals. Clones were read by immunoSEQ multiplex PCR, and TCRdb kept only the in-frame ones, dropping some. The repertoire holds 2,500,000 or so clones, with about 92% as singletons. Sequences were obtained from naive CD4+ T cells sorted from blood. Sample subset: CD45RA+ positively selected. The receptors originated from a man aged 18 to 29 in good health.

In DNA form, the CDR3 reads TGCGCCAGCAGCCACAAACTAGCGGGGGGGCCTGAGACCCAGTACTTC. It codes for CASSHKLAGGPETQYF. The rearrangement joins TRBV4-1 to TRBJ2-5, with 13 bases fitting TRBD2. The CDR3 covers 16 residues. The V segment lost 3 bases and the J segment 5 bases; nucleotides outside the gene matches: 6. CDR1 and CDR2 from the germline V gene are MGHRA and YSYEKL.

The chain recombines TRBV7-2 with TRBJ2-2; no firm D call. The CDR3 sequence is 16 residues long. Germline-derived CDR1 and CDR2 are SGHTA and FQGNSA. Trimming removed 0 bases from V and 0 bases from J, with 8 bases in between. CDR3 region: CASSLATAANTGELFF. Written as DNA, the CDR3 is TGTGCCAGCAGCTTAGCGACGGCTGCGAACACCGGGGAGCTGTTTTTT.

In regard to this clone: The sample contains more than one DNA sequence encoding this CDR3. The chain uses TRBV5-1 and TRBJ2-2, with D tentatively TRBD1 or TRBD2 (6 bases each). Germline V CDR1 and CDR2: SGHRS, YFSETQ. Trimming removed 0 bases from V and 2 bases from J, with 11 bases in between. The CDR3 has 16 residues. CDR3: CASSLEGGPNTGELFF. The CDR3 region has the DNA TGCGCCAGCAGCTTGGAAGGGGGGCCTAACACCGGGGAGCTGTTTTTT.

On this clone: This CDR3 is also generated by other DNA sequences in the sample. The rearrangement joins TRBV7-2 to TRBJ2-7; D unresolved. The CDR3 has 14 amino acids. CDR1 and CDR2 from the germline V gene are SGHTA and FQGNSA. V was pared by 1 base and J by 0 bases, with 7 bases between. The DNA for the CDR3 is TGTGCCAGCAGCTTAGATCCTAGCTCCTACGAGCAGTACTTC. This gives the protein CASSLDPSSYEQYF.

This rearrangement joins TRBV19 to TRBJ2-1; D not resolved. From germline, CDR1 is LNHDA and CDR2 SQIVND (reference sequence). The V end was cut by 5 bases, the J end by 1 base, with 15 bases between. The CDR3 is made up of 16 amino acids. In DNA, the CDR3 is TGTGCCAGTAGTCTGAGACAATCCCTTTCCTACAATGAGCAGTTCTTC. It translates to CASSLRQSLSYNEQFF. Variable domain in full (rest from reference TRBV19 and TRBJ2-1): DGGITQSPKYLFRKEGQNVTLSCEQNLNHDAMYWYRQDPGQGLRLIYYSQIVNDFQKGDIAEGYSVSREKKESFPLTVTSAQKNPTAFYLCASSLRQSLSYNEQFFGPGTRLTVL.

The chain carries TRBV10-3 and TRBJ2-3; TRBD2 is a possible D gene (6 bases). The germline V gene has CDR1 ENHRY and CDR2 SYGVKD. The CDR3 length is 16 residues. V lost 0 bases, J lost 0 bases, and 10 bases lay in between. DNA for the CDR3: TGTGCCATCAGTGAGTCTAGCGGAATTAGCACAGATACGCAGTATTTT. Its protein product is CAISESSGISTDTQYF.

The CDR3: CASSPRLAGGLYNEQFF. CDR3 DNA sequence: TGCGCCAGCAGCCCAAGACTAGCGGGGGGTCTTTACAATGAGCAGTTCTTC. The J gene is TRBJ2-1, the V gene TRBV5-1; TRBD2 agrees at 13 bases. With 4 bases clipped from V and 4 bases from J, the junction kept 8 bases outside the gene matches. This CDR3 has 17 amino acids. CDR1 SGHRS and CDR2 YFSETQ come from the germline V gene.

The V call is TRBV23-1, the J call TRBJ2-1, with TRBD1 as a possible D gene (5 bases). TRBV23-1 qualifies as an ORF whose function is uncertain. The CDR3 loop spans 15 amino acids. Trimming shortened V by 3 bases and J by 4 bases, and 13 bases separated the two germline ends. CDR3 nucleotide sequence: TGCGCCAGCAGTCATGCAGGGCCCCGTTACAATGAGCAGTTCTTC. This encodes CASSHAGPRYNEQFF.

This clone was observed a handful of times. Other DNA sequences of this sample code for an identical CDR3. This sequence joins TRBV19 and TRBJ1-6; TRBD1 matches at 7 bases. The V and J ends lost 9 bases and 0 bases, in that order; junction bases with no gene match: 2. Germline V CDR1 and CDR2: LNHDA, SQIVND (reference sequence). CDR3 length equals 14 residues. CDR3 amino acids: CASRDSSYNSPLHF. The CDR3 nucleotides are TGTGCCAGCAGGGACAGCTCCTATAATTCACCCCTCCACTTT.

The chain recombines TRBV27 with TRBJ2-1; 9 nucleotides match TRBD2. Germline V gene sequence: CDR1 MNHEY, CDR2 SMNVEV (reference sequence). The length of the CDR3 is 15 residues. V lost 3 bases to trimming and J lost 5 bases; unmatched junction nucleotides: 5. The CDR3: CASSFSGRRDNEQFF. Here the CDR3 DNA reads TGTGCCAGCAGTTTTAGCGGGAGACGGGACAATGAGCAGTTCTTC.

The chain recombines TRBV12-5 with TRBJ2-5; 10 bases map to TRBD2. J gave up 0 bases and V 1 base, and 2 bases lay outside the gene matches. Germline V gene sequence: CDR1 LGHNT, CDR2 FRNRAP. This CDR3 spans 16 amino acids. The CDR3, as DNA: TGTGCTAGTGGTTTGGGGACTAGCGGACACCAAGAGACCCAGTACTTC. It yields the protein CASGLGTSGHQETQYF.

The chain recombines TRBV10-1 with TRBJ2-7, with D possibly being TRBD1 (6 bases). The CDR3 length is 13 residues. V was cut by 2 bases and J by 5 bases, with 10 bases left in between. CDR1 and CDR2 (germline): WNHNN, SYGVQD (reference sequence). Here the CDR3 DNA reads TGCGCCAGCAGTGAGCAGGGGTTACACGAGCAGTACTTC. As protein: CASSEQGLHEQYF.

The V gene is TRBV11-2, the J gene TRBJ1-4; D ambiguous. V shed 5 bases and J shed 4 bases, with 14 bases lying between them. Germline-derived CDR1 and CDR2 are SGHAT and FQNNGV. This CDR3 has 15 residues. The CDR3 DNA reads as TGTGCCAGCAGCCGAGGACCTTTATTTAATGAAAAACTGTTTTTT. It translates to CASSRGPLFNEKLFF. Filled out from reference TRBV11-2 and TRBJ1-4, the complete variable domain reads EAGVAQSPRYKIIEKRQSVAFWCNPISGHATLYWYQQILGQGPKLLIQFQNNGVVDDSQLPKDRFSAERLKGVDSTLKIQPAKLEDSAVYLCASSRGPLFNEKLFFGSGTQLSVL.

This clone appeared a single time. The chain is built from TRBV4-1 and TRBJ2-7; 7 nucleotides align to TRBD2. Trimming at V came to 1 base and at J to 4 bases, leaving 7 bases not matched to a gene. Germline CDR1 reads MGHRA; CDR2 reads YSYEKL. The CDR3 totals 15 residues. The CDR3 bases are TGCGCCAGCAGCCAAGTTGCGGTACTAGCGTACGAGCAGTACTTC. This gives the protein CASSQVAVLAYEQYF.

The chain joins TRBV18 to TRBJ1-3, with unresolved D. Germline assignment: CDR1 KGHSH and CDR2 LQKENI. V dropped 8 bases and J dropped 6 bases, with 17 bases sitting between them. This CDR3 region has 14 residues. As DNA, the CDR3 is TGTGCCAGCGCGCGCCGGGGTATCGAAAACACCATATATTTT. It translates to CASARRGIENTIYF.

The chain's CDR3 is CASSLGRRLETQYF. In DNA, the CDR3 is TGTGCCAGCAGCTTGGGGAGGAGGTTGGAGACCCAGTACTTC. The genes are TRBV5-4 and TRBJ2-5, with D possibly being TRBD2 (5 bases). Germline assignment: CDR1 SGHNT and CDR2 YYREEE (reference sequence). This CDR3 is built from 14 residues. V gave up 0 bases and J gave up 5 bases, with 11 bases separating them.

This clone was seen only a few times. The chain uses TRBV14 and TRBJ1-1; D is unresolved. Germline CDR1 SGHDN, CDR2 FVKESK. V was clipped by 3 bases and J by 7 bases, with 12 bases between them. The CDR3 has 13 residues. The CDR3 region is CASSQGLPVEAFF. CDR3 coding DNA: TGTGCCAGCAGCCAGGGCCTGCCGGTTGAAGCTTTCTTT. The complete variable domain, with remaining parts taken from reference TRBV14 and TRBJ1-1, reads EAGVTQFPSHSVIEKGQTVTLRCDPISGHDNLYWYRRVMGKEIKFLLHFVKESKQDESGMPNNRFLAERTGGTYSTLKVQPAELEDSGVYFCASSQGLPVEAFFGQGTRLTVV.

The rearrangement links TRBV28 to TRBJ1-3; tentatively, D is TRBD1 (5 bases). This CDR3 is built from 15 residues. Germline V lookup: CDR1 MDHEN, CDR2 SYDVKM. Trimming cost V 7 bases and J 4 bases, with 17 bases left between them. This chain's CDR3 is CASTTVGGDGNTIYF. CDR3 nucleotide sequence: TGTGCCAGCACCACGGTCGGGGGTGACGGAAACACCATATATTTT.

The CDR3 region has the DNA TGTGCCAGCAGTGATCTACTAGCGGGCAGCACAGATACGCAGTATTTT. It encodes CASSDLLAGSTDTQYF. The chain carries TRBV6-1 and TRBJ2-3; 9 bases are a match to TRBD2. Germline loops: CDR1 MNHNS, CDR2 SASEGT. The trim removed 3 bases at V and 0 bases at J, leaving 4 bases unmatched. This CDR3 has 16 amino acids.